The sequence of this TCR beta chain was determined in a study of T cell responses to AZD1222 COVID-19 vaccine. Produced via immunoSEQ multiplex PCR; TCRdb's table is partial and in-frame only. Here the sample spans over 110,000 clones, about 90% being singletons. The germline V gene has CDR1 LNHDA and CDR2 SQIVND (reference sequence). This CDR3 contains 13 residues. The V end lost 4 bases, the J end lost 0 bases, and 3 bases lay between the germline ends. The starting material was peripheral blood, obtained 28 days after the second AZD1222 dose. V is TRBV19 and J is TRBJ1-4; D is unclear. The TCR sequence derives from an adult who received the AZD1222 COVID-19 vaccine. The CDR3 sequence is CASSRATNEKLFF. DNA for the CDR3: TGTGCCAGTAGTAGGGCAACTAATGAAAAACTGTTTTTT.